This T cell receptor beta chain was identified during a study of CD8+CD57+ T cells in acquired aplastic anemia (dated by TCRdb to the late 2010s). Study-level background: DNA extracted from sorted CD4+ and CD8+ cells had a mean of approximately 3.5 ug, with a range of 0.2 to 27.4 ug. CD8+CD57+ expansion was defined as a frequency above the mean frequency observed in healthy subjects. On the study overall, not on this receptor specifically: No significant difference in CD8+ Simpson's diversity was found between patients and healthy controls (P=0.060). Although 25 to 30 CD8+ CDR3 sequences were shared by patients and controls, these sequences appeared highly expressed in patients and within the immunodominant clones of patients.

TCR beta VDJ combination and CDR3 sequence profiling used genomic DNA as the template. An Illumina HiSeq 2000 was used for TCR repertoire sequencing. The original pipeline was this. Repertoire assessment relied on Simpson's diversity index, CDR3 size and DJ length profiles, and TRBV/TRBJ rearrangement plots. Whichever DNA sequence was most abundant in the deep sequencing data was defined as the immunodominant clone. CDR3 amino acid sequences were checked for sharing across subjects and were also compared against the VDJdb database and published repertoires. TCRdb itself trimmed the public reads at Q25 with fastp, ran MiXCR and retained productive beta chains. Entries that share a CDR3 protein sequence are merged under the most common genes and DNA. TCRdb assigned the V and J calls; the authors' analysis was not used. This sample holds about 180,000 distinct CDR3 sequences; around 50% were observed only once. The ten top clones hold 10% to 15% of the sample.

V and J lose 4 bases and 2 bases, and a span of 11 bases separates them. From a lookup of the germline V gene, CDR1 and CDR2 are SQVTM and ANQGSEA. The CDR3 goes from the cysteine to the phenylalanine over 13 residues. CDR3 DNA is the only sequence kept; it has 39 bases, read in frame from the first base. To note about this clonotype: The specificity of this receptor is unknown. Nothing much larger sits one base from this clone, and base qualities are not available.

Flow cytometry had shown CD8+CD57+ cell expansion in the patients selected for sequencing. All patients had severe acquired aplastic anemia diagnosed by International Study of Aplastic Anemia and Agranulocytosis and Camitta criteria. No patient had received any therapy when blood was sampled. TCR repertoires of sorted CD4+ and CD8+ blood T cells from severe aplastic anemia patients and healthy subjects were deep-sequenced in the study. In the USA, patient enrollment took place under clinicaltrials.gov protocols 00001620, 01623167, 00001397, 00071045, 00081523 and 00961064. Ficoll-Paque density gradient centrifugation was used to isolate peripheral blood mononuclear cells. Before DNA extraction, CD4+ and CD8+ T cells were sorted by FACS or by magnetic beads.

The chain uses TRBV29-1 and TRBJ1-1, with the identity of the D gene unclear. The TCR sequence derives from a human donor with aplastic anemia. Sample: sorted CD4+, CD8+, or CD8+CD57+ T cells (not recorded which) from PBMCs. The CDR3 region: CSVAVGVNTEAFF. In nucleotide form, the sequence is TGCAGCGTTGCGGTAGGCGTTAACACTGAAGCTTTCTTT. The variable domain in full, with residues beyond the CDR3 obtained from the reference TRBV29-1 and TRBJ1-1 genes, is SAVISQKPSRDICQRGTSLTIQCQVDSQVTMMFWYRQQPGQSLTLIATANQGSEATYESGFVIDKFPISRPNLTFSTLTVSNMSPEDSSIYLCSVAVGVNTEAFFGQGTRLTVV.